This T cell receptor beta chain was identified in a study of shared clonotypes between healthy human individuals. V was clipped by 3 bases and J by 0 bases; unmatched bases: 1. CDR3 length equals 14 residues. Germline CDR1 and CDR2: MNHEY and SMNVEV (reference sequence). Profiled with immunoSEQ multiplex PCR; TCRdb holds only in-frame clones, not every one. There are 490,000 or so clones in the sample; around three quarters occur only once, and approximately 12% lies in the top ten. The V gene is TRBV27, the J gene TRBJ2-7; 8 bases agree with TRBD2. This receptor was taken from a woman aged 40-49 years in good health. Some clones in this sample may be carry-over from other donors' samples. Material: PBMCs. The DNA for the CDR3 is TGTGCCAGCAGTTTCAGCGGGAGCTCCTACGAGCAGTACTTC. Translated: CASSFSGSSYEQYF.